This TCR beta chain derives from a study of blood T cell repertoires in COVID-19. For the study at large: T cells, B-cell-depleted T cells, or PBMCs supplied cDNA or gDNA.

This CDR3 has 14 residues. Per germline, CDR1 MDHEN and CDR2 SYDVKM. J lost 4 bases, V lost 8 bases, and 9 bases had no gene match. The repertoire was sequenced with immunoSEQ multiplex PCR; TCRdb's copy has only in-frame clones and lacks some. The table shows about 120,000 clones, with 85% occurring only once. V gene TRBV28 combines with J gene TRBJ2-7; 9 nucleotides agree with TRBD2. This receptor was obtained from a man aged 80 or over with acute or convalescent COVID-19. Sample: peripheral blood. The CDR3 here is CASFRSGSIYEQYF. The CDR3 region has the DNA TGTGCCAGCTTTCGTAGCGGGAGTATATACGAGCAGTACTTC.